This T cell receptor beta chain emerged from a study of blood T cell repertoires in COVID-19. Overall study: From T cells, B-cell-depleted T cells, or PBMCs came the material, which was cDNA or gDNA.

V trimming: 5 bases; J trimming: 13 bases; junction bases outside the gene matches: 13. Germline CDR1 is SEHNR and CDR2 is FQNEAQ (reference sequence). The length of the CDR3 is 15 residues. Libraries were prepared by immunoSEQ multiplex PCR; TCRdb keeps only in-frame clonotypes and omits some of them. This table has approximately 350,000 clones, around 83% appearing once. This receptor was taken from a woman in her 50s who had recovered from COVID-19. The specimen was PBMCs or T cells enriched from blood (not recorded which). V usage is TRBV7-9 and J usage is TRBJ2-1; 11 positions agree with TRBD2. CDR3: CASSPVGTSGETQFF. Written as DNA, the CDR3 is TGTGCCAGCAGCCCTGTCGGGACTAGCGGCGAGACTCAGTTCTTC.